The 7 T cell receptor beta chains reported below all come from one sample, sequenced in a study of PD-L1 blockade in urothelial cancer listed by TCRdb under 2017. The library was obtained by the immunoSEQ multiplex PCR assay. TCRdb mirrors the immuneACCESS table, restricted to in-frame sequences. Some clones are absent from its copies; in checked studies, under half trace to an unresolved V gene, and the reason for the others is unknown. The sample contains tens of thousands of clones, 70% to 90% of them found a single time. The ten largest clonotypes hold around 15% of the sample. Explained via the paper, the time point label denotes: pretreatment peripheral blood. Sequences were derived from PBMCs, sampled around atezolizumab (anti-PD-L1) treatment. The receptors here all came from a man aged 60-69 years with urothelial cancer.

V usage is TRBV11-3 and J usage is TRBJ2-7, with 9 bases identical to TRBD1. J lost 4 bases, V lost 3 bases, and 7 bases had no gene match. The CDR3 has 15 amino acids. Germline loops: CDR1 SGHNT, CDR2 YENEEA. The CDR3 loop reads CASSFGTGFEYEQYF. As DNA, the CDR3 is TGTGCCAGCAGCTTCGGGACAGGGTTTGAGTACGAGCAGTACTTC.

The J gene is TRBJ2-5, the V gene TRBV11-2, with 8 bases that match TRBD1. Germline V gives CDR1 SGHAT, CDR2 FQNNGV. The CDR3 has 14 amino acids. V gave up 5 bases and J gave up 7 bases; unmatched junction bases: 9. The CDR3 DNA follows: TGTGCCAGCAGCACAGACAGGGGTCTCGGGACCCAGTACTTC. It is translated as CASSTDRGLGTQYF.

This CDR3 reads CASSEQGGRETQYF. In nucleotides, the CDR3 is TGCGCCAGCAGTGAACAAGGGGGCCGAGAGACCCAGTACTTC. V is TRBV10-1 and J is TRBJ2-5; 7 positions match TRBD1. Germline V gives CDR1 WNHNN, CDR2 SYGVQD (reference sequence). V gave up 3 bases and J gave up 4 bases; unmatched junction bases: 5. The CDR3 has 14 residues.

The chain joins TRBV5-4 to TRBJ2-1; 11 bases fit TRBD2. J was trimmed by 5 bases and V by 4 bases; bases with no gene match: 5. Germline assignment: CDR1 SGHNT and CDR2 YYREEE (reference sequence). This CDR3 has 15 amino acids. The CDR3 is CASSPSGGINNEQFF. The CDR3 nucleotides read TGTGCCAGCAGCCCTAGCGGGGGGATCAACAATGAGCAGTTCTTC.

The chain recombines TRBV5-1 with TRBJ1-3, with D perhaps matching TRBD1 (6 bases). The CDR3 spans 15 residues. Germline CDR1 reads SGHRS; CDR2 reads YFSETQ. Trimming pared 4 bases from V and 0 bases from J, leaving 11 bases between. CDR3 bases: TGCGCCAGCAGCCCACAGGGAAGCTCTGGAAACACCATATATTTT. It codes for CASSPQGSSGNTIYF.

This clone was detected only once. CDR3 bases: TGTGCCAGCAGTTTTGACAGGAGCTCCTACAATGAGCAGTTCTTC. It is translated as CASSFDRSSYNEQFF. This sequence joins TRBV28 and TRBJ2-1; D perhaps matches TRBD1 (6 bases). Trimming shortened V by 3 bases and J by 0 bases, and 9 bases separated the two germline ends. CDR1 and CDR2 from the germline V gene are MDHEN and SYDVKM. This CDR3 has 15 residues.

The chain combines TRBV19 with TRBJ1-2; 8 bases fit TRBD1. CDR1 is LNHDA and CDR2 is SQIVND in the germline V gene (reference sequence). The trim removed 2 bases at V and 2 bases at J, leaving 4 bases unmatched. This CDR3 spans 15 amino acids. CDR3 in amino acids: CASSIRRDRNYGYTF. In DNA, the CDR3 is TGTGCCAGTAGTATACGGAGGGACAGGAACTATGGCTACACCTTC.